The clone carrying this TCR beta chain was counted at least ten times. Its target is not known. Unsorted bulk tissue of about 19-31 mg yielded co-extracted RNA and DNA. Whichever tumor sample was examined, it had over 90% viable tumor cells. The sample originates from a study of tumor-infiltrating lymphocytes in primary liver carcinoma. Study-level information: Ranging in age from 30 to 69 years, the patients were men and women. Whole-study findings and limits: Tumor-blood pairs (like tumor-adjacent pairs) overlapped less than tumor region pairs did. A significantly higher top-250-clone fraction was found in tumors than in blood (p = 0.039).

From approximately 530 ng of total RNA, TCR beta-specific cDNA was reverse-transcribed using a constant-region primer. Construction of TCR beta libraries relied on three successive nested multiplex PCR rounds employing slightly modified ARM-PCR. A single record per CDR3 protein comes from TCRdb applying MiXCR to the multiplex PCR reads. The sample lists over 95,000 distinct CDR3 sequences, more than 65% seen once, with around 9.5% in the top ten. The sequence was obtained from a woman aged 55-70 years with primary liver carcinoma and hepatitis B virus infection. The sequencing sample was made of liver tumor tissue from sampling region 5. Subset defined: tumor region T5, tumor centre.

DNA of the CDR3: TGCAGCGTTTTGGGGGGAGGGAACACTGAAGCTTTCTTT. It specifies CSVLGGGNTEAFF. V usage is TRBV29-1 and J usage is TRBJ1-1; D is perhaps TRBD1 (5 bases). The CDR3 consists of 13 residues. The ends were cut back, 5 bases at V and 1 base at J, with 11 bases in the middle. Germline assignment: CDR1 SQVTM and CDR2 ANQGSEA. The full variable domain, rest sourced from reference TRBV29-1 and TRBJ1-1, is SAVISQKPSRDICQRGTSLTIQCQVDSQVTMMFWYRQQPGQSLTLIATANQGSEATYESGFVIDKFPISRPNLTFSTLTVSNMSPEDSSIYLCSVLGGGNTEAFFGQGTRLTVV.